Given below is one TCR beta chain in context. The data were taken from a study of blood T cell repertoires in COVID-19. Generated by immunoSEQ multiplex PCR, the TCRdb table keeps only in-frame clones and is missing some. The sample carries 35,000 to 45,000 clones, 88% recorded once. CDR3 length equals 13 residues. V was pared by 6 bases and J by 3 bases, with 6 bases of the junction left unmatched. Germline-derived CDR1 and CDR2 are SQVTM and ANQGSEA. Input material: peripheral blood. The TCR sequence derives from a human donor in a cohort sampled during active COVID-19. The gene calls are TRBV29-1 and TRBJ1-2; 8 positions match TRBD1. The DNA of the CDR3 is TGCAGCGTAGGGATGACAGGGGACTATGGCTACACCTTC. It is translated as CSVGMTGDYGYTF. Drawing the rest from reference TRBV29-1 and TRBJ1-2, the complete variable domain is SAVISQKPSRDICQRGTSLTIQCQVDSQVTMMFWYRQQPGQSLTLIATANQGSEATYESGFVIDKFPISRPNLTFSTLTVSNMSPEDSSIYLCSVGMTGDYGYTFGSGTRLTVV.